Here is one T cell receptor (beta chain) with its context. From RNA, the CDR3 regions of TCR beta chains were amplified and sequenced. Second-round multiplex PCR came after first-round RT-PCR with HTBI primers. In TCRdb, the multiplex PCR reads were re-called with MiXCR into one record per CDR3 protein. The sample lists 650,000 to 900,000 distinct CDR3 sequences, 40% seen once, with approximately 43% in the top ten. The record originates from a study of Graves' ophthalmopathy and Graves' hyperthyroidism. Study details: The study drew peripheral blood at initial diagnosis, before any treatment.

Clinical symptoms and serum thyroxine were used for diagnosis; TRAb, thyroid ultrasound and orbital computed tomography were also relied on. CDR3 length: 16 residues. Germline values: CDR1 SEHNR, CDR2 FQNEAQ (reference sequence). V lost 5 bases to trimming and J lost 7 bases; unmatched junction nucleotides: 12. The chain is built from TRBV7-9 and TRBJ1-2, with 11 bases fitting TRBD1. This clonotype originated in an adult man with Graves' ophthalmopathy. Material for sequencing was peripheral blood. Here the CDR3 reads CASSPRGGQGALGYTF. CDR3 bases: TGTGCCAGCAGCCCCCGGGGCGGACAGGGGGCGCTTGGCTACACCTTC.